This passage covers 25 T cell receptor beta chains from one sample sequenced in a study of regulatory T cells in long-lasting Graves disease. Building the TCR beta libraries relied on iRepertoire HTBI primers, and CDR3 regions underwent Arm-PCR. TCRdb independently ran MiXCR on the multiplex PCR reads; one entry per CDR3 protein. The sample includes around 400,000 distinct CDR3 sequences, over 9.5% of them seen just once. The sample's time point: newly diagnosed GD, antithyroid drugs for less than 3 months. RNA extracted from PBMCs served as the sequencing template. The sample also formed part of further work on T cells in Graves' hyperthyroidism and ophthalmopathy.

This material consisted of peripheral blood mononuclear cells (PBMCs), taken at new diagnosis, from a patient treated with antithyroid drugs. All receptors come from a woman aged 18-29 years with Graves disease.

In regard to this clonotype: A single base separates this from a much larger clone, so it may be a read error. The chain is built from TRBV6-2 or TRBV6-3 and TRBJ2-1; TRBD2 matches at 10 bases. The CDR3 spans 16 residues. Germline lookup yields CDR1 MNHEY and CDR2 SVGEGT. The CDR3 coding sequence is TGTGCCAACAGTTACTTGGCTAGCGGGGGTTACAATGAGCAGTTCTTC. This gives the protein CANSYLASGGYNEQFF.

This clonotype showed up many times. A read error may produce the germline difference seen at one junction end. The chain couples TRBV7-2 to TRBJ2-5, with 8 bases aligning to TRBD2. CDR1 and CDR2 (germline): SGHTA, FQGNSA. The CDR3 contains 14 residues. CDR3 residues: CASSLVMPGTSRIF. The CDR3, as DNA: TGTGCCAGCAGCTTAGTTATGCCCGGGACTAGTCGAATCTTC.

This clonotype was seen more than once but under ten times. The chain links TRBV2 to TRBJ1-6; D possibly corresponds to TRBD1 (5 bases). V shed 2 bases and J shed 10 bases, with 15 bases lying between them. CDR1 and CDR2 (germline): SNHLY, FYNNEI. The CDR3 is made up of 15 amino acids. The DNA for the CDR3 is TGTGCCAGCAGTGAAAATGGGGGGTCAGGCTCACCCCTCCACTTT. Encoded protein: CASSENGGSGSPLHF.

V usage is TRBV28 and J usage is TRBJ1-3; D uncertain. The V end was cut by 3 bases, the J end by 0 bases, with 9 bases between. Germline V gene data show CDR1 as MDHEN and CDR2 as SYDVKM. The CDR3 covers 15 residues. The CDR3 here is CASSFAGFSGNTIYF. The CDR3 DNA reads TGTGCCAGCAGTTTTGCCGGATTCTCTGGAAACACCATATATTTT.

This clonotype showed up many times. The chain employs TRBV4-1 and TRBJ2-7; 14 bases match TRBD2. The V gene's germline CDR1 is MGHRA and CDR2 YSYEKL. The CDR3 covers 15 residues. Trimming cost V 3 bases and J 7 bases; bases outside gene matches: 5. CDR3 nucleotides: TGCGCCAGCAGCCAGGGACTAGCGGGAGTGAGAGAGCAGTACTTC. Its translation is CASSQGLAGVREQYF.

This chain links TRBV6-5 with TRBJ2-7; the D gene is possibly TRBD2 (5 bases). Germline CDR1 reads MNHEY; CDR2 reads SVGAGI. The ends were cut back, 4 bases at V and 9 bases at J, with 22 bases in the middle. CDR3 size: 15 residues. The DNA of the CDR3 is TGTGCCAGCAGTTTGGGGAGCGGAGCTCCATCGGGGCAGTACTTC. Amino acids: CASSLGSGAPSGQYF.

Regarding this clonotype: At one end the junction does not follow the germline gene, possibly because of a read error. This rearrangement joins TRBV10-3 to TRBJ1-1; maybe TRBD1 (5 bases). Germline CDR1 reads ENHRY; CDR2 reads SYGVKD. CDR3 length: 14 residues. The CDR3 spells CAIIPEGMNSEAFF. The CDR3 DNA follows: TGTGCCATCATTCCAGAGGGGATGAACAGTGAAGCTTTCTTT.

In its sample, this clonotype was seen many times. The chain uses TRBV6-5 and TRBJ1-1; D unclear. V lost 0 bases and J lost 0, with 8 bases in between. CDR1 is MNHEY, CDR2 SVGAGI, per germline. The CDR3 covers 15 residues. This CDR3 reads CASSYSGNMNTEAFF. The CDR3 DNA is TGTGCCAGCAGTTACTCTGGCAACATGAACACTGAAGCTTTCTTT.

This clonotype was counted many times. The V call is TRBV20-1, the J call TRBJ2-1, with a possible D match to TRBD2 (5 bases). Trimming shortened V by 6 bases and J by 3 bases, and 12 bases separated the two germline ends. Germline CDR1 DFQATT, CDR2 SNEGSKA (reference sequence). The CDR3 sequence is 13 residues long. CDR3 nucleotides: TGCAGTGCCAGACCGGGAAACTACAATGAGCAGTTCTTC. Its protein is CSARPGNYNEQFF.

V and J are TRBV15 and TRBJ1-1; 7 nucleotides line up with TRBD1. This CDR3 is 17 amino acids long. The V and J ends lost 5 bases and 5 bases, in that order; junction bases with no gene match: 17. Germline assignment: CDR1 LNHNV and CDR2 YYDKDF (reference sequence). The CDR3 DNA sequence: TGTGCCACCAGCCCCCAGAGAATGAGGGGGCCGTTGACTGAAGCTTTCTTT. Amino acids: CATSPQRMRGPLTEAFF.

In this sample, this clonotype turned up a few times. A far larger clone differs by one base, so this is likely a read error. This chain connects TRBV27 to TRBJ2-5; maybe TRBD2 (6 bases). The end of the DNA aligns better with TRBJ2-1, so the J call may be wrong. The germline V gene encodes CDR1 MNHEY and CDR2 SMNVEV (reference sequence). This CDR3 spans 15 amino acids. The CDR3 loop is CARREREPPHNEQFF. CDR3 nucleotide sequence: TGTGCCAGGAGGGAACGGGAGCCCCCCCACAATGAGCAGTTCTTC.

This clonotype was counted at least ten times. This chain links TRBV4-3 with TRBJ1-5, with D possibly being TRBD1 (5 bases). V lost 4 bases to trimming and J lost 3 bases, with 16 bases between them. CDR1 and CDR2 (germline): LGHNA, YSLEER. The CDR3 totals 16 residues. CDR3 DNA: TGCGCCAGCAGCCCTAAGTGGGAAGGGGACAATCAGCCCCAGCATTTT. Protein: CASSPKWEGDNQPQHF.

The sample holds a few counts of this clonotype. This sequence joins TRBV7-9 and TRBJ1-4; D perhaps matches TRBD1 (6 bases). V shed 5 bases and J shed 7 bases, with 29 bases lying between them. The CDR3 sequence is 19 residues long. In germline, CDR1 is SEHNR, CDR2 FQNEAQ (reference sequence). CDR3 region: CASSPPLGPGEEFSEKLFF. The CDR3 region has the DNA TGTGCCAGCAGCCCCCCCTTAGGGCCAGGGGAAGAGTTTAGTGAAAAACTGTTTTTT.

The V and J genes are TRBV6-2 or TRBV6-3 and TRBJ2-5; TRBD2 aligns across 11 bases. J gave up 2 bases and V 6 bases, and 5 bases lay outside the gene matches. In germline, CDR1 is MNHEY, CDR2 SVGEGT. The CDR3 is 15 amino acids. The CDR3 DNA follows: TGTGCCAGCAGGGCTAGCGGGAGGATTCAAGAGACCCAGTACTTC. Translated: CASRASGRIQETQYF.

The V and J genes are TRBV4-3 and TRBJ2-7; tentatively, D is TRBD1 (5 bases). Germline CDR1 reads LGHNA; CDR2 reads YSLEER. V lost 0 bases and J 3 bases, leaving 6 bases between the germline ends. The CDR3 has 13 amino acids. CDR3 region: CASSQETDYEQYF. CDR3 DNA: TGCGCCAGCAGCCAAGAGACAGACTACGAGCAGTACTTC.

In this sample, this clonotype turned up many times. The V and J genes are TRBV29-1 and TRBJ1-1; D gene uncertain. From germline, CDR1 is SQVTM and CDR2 ANQGSEA. The ends were cut back, 6 bases at V and 1 base at J, with 12 bases in the middle. CDR3 length: 13 residues. CDR3 DNA sequence: TGCAGCGTAACAAACCACGGGAACACTGAAGCTTTCTTT. Translation gives CSVTNHGNTEAFF.

This clonotype was seen at least ten times. The chain carries TRBV18 and TRBJ1-2, with D uncertain. Germline CDR1 KGHSH, CDR2 LQKENI. This CDR3 has 13 residues. The ends were cut back, 3 bases at V and 1 base at J, with 6 bases in the middle. The CDR3: CASSPADNYGYTF. Written as DNA, the CDR3 is TGTGCCAGCTCACCGGCAGATAACTATGGCTACACCTTC.

In the case of this clonotype: This is likely an artifact of a read error, given a far larger clone one base away. The chain recombines TRBV6-1 with TRBJ1-2; D not certain. CDR3 length: 13 residues. Trimming removed 4 bases from V and 4 bases from J, with 10 bases in between. CDR1 and CDR2 (germline): MNHNS, SASEGT. In DNA form, the CDR3 reads TGTGCCAGCAGTGTTGGGATTCCCTATGGCTACACCTTC. Protein sequence: CASSVGIPYGYTF.

This clonotype was seen many times. The CDR3 DNA is TGTGCCAGCAGACCACCCTTGCGGCCCTACGAGCAGTACTTC. Translating gives CASRPPLRPYEQYF. The chain couples TRBV28 to TRBJ2-7; no firm D call. The V gene's germline CDR1 is MDHEN and CDR2 SYDVKM. V was shortened by 6 bases and J by 2 bases, with 14 bases between the two germline ends. CDR3 length equals 14 residues.

This clonotype showed up many times. The chain combines TRBV27 with TRBJ2-2, with D tentatively TRBD2 (5 bases). The CDR3 covers 15 residues. Germline assignment: CDR1 MNHEY and CDR2 SMNVEV (reference sequence). The V and J ends lost 5 bases and 2 bases respectively, with 12 bases between them. The CDR3 DNA reads TGTGCCAGCAGTCCGGACTCAGATAACACCGGGGAGCTGTTTTTT. It translates to CASSPDSDNTGELFF.

This clonotype was seen just once. The chain links TRBV3-1 to TRBJ2-1, with TRBD2 matching 8 bases. The CDR3 extends over 14 amino acids. The trim removed 5 bases at V and 4 bases at J, leaving 4 bases unmatched. Germline lookup yields CDR1 LGHDT and CDR2 YNNKEL (reference sequence). CDR3 in amino acids: CASSVTGGYNEQFF. CDR3 DNA sequence: TGTGCCAGCAGCGTGACGGGGGGGTACAATGAGCAGTTCTTC.

This clonotype was counted many times. This chain connects TRBV28 to TRBJ1-1; D gene uncertain. Trimming removed 3 bases from V and 1 base from J, with 18 bases in between. Germline V lookup: CDR1 MDHEN, CDR2 SYDVKM. The CDR3 loop spans 17 amino acids. This CDR3 is CASSFGSLNPGNTEAFF. The CDR3 DNA reads as TGTGCCAGCAGTTTTGGCAGTCTAAACCCGGGGAACACTGAAGCTTTCTTT. Based on the CDR3 plus reference TRBV28 and TRBJ1-1, the full variable domain is DVKVTQSSRYLVKRTGEKVFLECVQDMDHENMFWYRQDPGLGLRLIYFSYDVKMKEKGDIPEGYSVSREKKERFSLILESASTNQTSMYLCASSFGSLNPGNTEAFFGQGTRLTVV.

This clonotype was picked up many times. The chain couples TRBV20-1 to TRBJ2-3, with 8 bases that match TRBD2. V trimming: 5 bases; J trimming: 0 bases; junction bases outside the gene matches: 4. This CDR3 comprises 14 residues. Germline-derived CDR1 and CDR2 are DFQATT and SNEGSKA (reference sequence). CDR3 protein: CSAFSGRSTDTQYF. Written as DNA, the CDR3 is TGCAGTGCTTTCAGCGGGAGAAGCACAGATACGCAGTATTTT.

This clonotype was seen at least ten times. V usage is TRBV12-3 or TRBV12-4 and J usage is TRBJ1-4; no clear D gene. V was trimmed by 6 bases and J by 2 bases, leaving 13 bases between them. This CDR3 region has 15 residues. CDR3 region: CASSRTRSTNEKLFF. CDR3 bases: TGTGCCAGCAGCCGGACCCGTTCGACTAATGAAAAACTGTTTTTT.

This clonotype was seen at least ten times. V and J are TRBV3-1 and TRBJ2-7, with 14 positions matching TRBD2. The CDR3 sequence is 15 residues long. The germline CDR1 and CDR2 sequences are LGHDT and YNNKEL (reference sequence). V dropped 3 bases and J dropped 5; count of bases not matched to a gene: 3. This CDR3 is CASSHLGLAGDEQYF. CDR3 sequence (DNA): TGTGCCAGCAGCCATTTGGGACTAGCGGGAGACGAGCAGTACTTC.